This entry is about one T cell receptor beta chain. Its antigen is still unknown. This sample stems from a study of OX40 agonist ivuxolimab in advanced cancers. Looking at the study overall: Head and neck, renal cell, melanoma or hepatocellular carcinoma were the cancers that dose-escalation patients had. Three patients, one with hepatocellular carcinoma and two with cutaneous melanoma, achieved partial responses.

Notes on the study in general: The study found that CD8+ T cells averaged more expanded clones than CD4+. Among the lowest levels of clonal expansion were found in partial responders at 0.1-3.0 mg/kg.

The V and J ends lost 7 bases and 0 bases respectively, with 13 bases between them. Germline CDR1 LNHDA, CDR2 SQIVND (reference sequence). The CDR3 spans 16 residues. The assay was immunoSEQ multiplex PCR, and TCRdb's table has in-frame clones only and misses some. Here the sample spans 90,000 to 150,000 clones, 85% to 90% being singletons. The source of this sequence is an adult with an advanced solid tumor such as melanoma, head and neck, liver or kidney cancer. The input for sequencing was CD4+ or CD8+ T cells sorted from blood, taken in a trial of the OX40 agonist ivuxolimab. The chain joins TRBV19 to TRBJ1-6; no clear D gene. The CDR3 nucleotides are TGTGCCAGTAAGAAGGACCACAGCTCCTATAATTCACCCCTCCACTTT. The encoded protein is CASKKDHSSYNSPLHF.